This TCR beta chain was sequenced in a study of regulatory T cells in long-lasting Graves disease. Arm-PCR with iRepertoire HTBI primers amplified the CDR3 regions for these TCR beta libraries. In TCRdb, the multiplex PCR reads were re-called with MiXCR into one record per CDR3 protein. The sample lists 310,000 or so distinct CDR3 sequences; about 20% were seen once. Described time point: persistent/refractory GD, antithyroid drugs over 5 years with positive TRAb. Extracted RNA from PBMCs served as the source of the TCR library. The TCR was taken from a female donor with Graves disease. Sample: peripheral blood mononuclear cells (PBMCs), taken when the disease was refractory, from a patient treated with antithyroid drugs.

The CDR3 DNA sequence: TGTGCCAGCAGTTACTCGGGCGGACGCAATCAGCCCCAGCATTTT. This codes for CASSYSGGRNQPQHF. The J gene is TRBJ1-5, the V gene TRBV6-2 or TRBV6-3; D gene unclear. The V gene lost 0 bases and the J gene lost 2 bases, with 8 bases spanning the gap. This CDR3 has 15 residues. The germline gives CDR1 MNHEY, CDR2 SVGEGT.